This T cell receptor (beta chain) was profiled in a study of human T cells and chemical hapten exposure. Study-wide context: The upper back received 0.01% DPC by patch testing, with results read at 6 days. Women made up most patients, who had alopecia areata, totalis or universalis. Overall study findings and caveats: DPC sensitization left the count of TCRs above 1 in 1000 unchanged.

The library attached unique molecular identifiers to individual cDNA molecules. TCRdb reprocessed the RACE reads with MiXCR, giving one entry per CDR3 protein. Among some 38,000 distinct CDR3 sequences listed, around 6.4% were seen once. Sample time point: patch test 1, 2 weeks after DPC sensitization. The treatment is: therapeutic diphenylcyclopropenone sensitization with weekly scalp DPC. Whole blood that had not been fractionated was the source of extracted total RNA. The V and J ends lost 0 bases and 0 bases, in that order; junction bases with no gene match: 18. The CDR3 spans 20 residues. Germline V CDR1 and CDR2: SQVTM, ANQGSEA. This clonotype ranks as medium-sized. Antigen specificity is unknown.

The V gene is TRBV29-1, the J gene TRBJ1-1; 8 nucleotides agree with TRBD1. The receptor was derived from a woman between 25 and 40 years old with alopecia areata. Some clones in this sample may be carry-over from other donors' samples. Sequenced material: whole blood, taken in connection with sensitization to the hapten diphenylcyclopropenone (DPC). The CDR3 sequence: CSVEDLGRDGTGHLNTEAFF. In DNA form, the CDR3 reads TGCAGCGTTGAAGATCTGGGTCGAGACGGGACAGGTCATTTGAACACTGAAGCTTTCTTT.